This TCR beta chain was documented in a study of OX40 agonist ivuxolimab in advanced cancers. The wider study: Ivuxolimab, an agonist antibody against OX40 (CD134), was given to patients. In this trial design, patients received ivuxolimab intravenously at 0.01 to 10 mg/kg every 2 weeks. Study-wide findings and caveats: There were, on average, more expanded clones in CD8+ T cells than in CD4+.

Exclusion applied to patients with autoimmune disease history or systemic immunosuppression. As concerns this clone: Antigen: not known.

Method: immunoSEQ multiplex PCR; TCRdb's copy keeps in-frame clones and lacks some. The sample includes about 88,000 clones, just under 90% of them seen just once. The length of the CDR3 is 13 residues. From germline, CDR1 is SGHKS and CDR2 YYEKEE (reference sequence). Trimming removed 2 bases at V and 1 base at J, with 6 bases between. This TCR derives from an adult with an advanced solid tumor such as melanoma, head and neck, liver or kidney cancer. The chain is built from TRBV5-5 and TRBJ1-1; no firm D call. The sequences come from CD4+ or CD8+ T cells sorted from blood, collected in a trial of the OX40 agonist ivuxolimab. Here the CDR3 reads CASSLMENTEAFF. CDR3 in DNA: TGTGCCAGCAGCTTAATGGAGAACACTGAAGCTTTCTTT.